This T cell receptor beta chain was documented in a study of blood T cell repertoires in COVID-19. Libraries were prepared by immunoSEQ multiplex PCR; TCRdb keeps only in-frame clonotypes and omits some of them. The sample records 200,000 to 250,000 clones, more than 80% being singletons. CDR3 size: 16 residues. Germline V gene lookup returns CDR1 SGHTA and CDR2 FQGNSA. The V segment lost 1 base and the J segment 9 bases; nucleotides outside the gene matches: 6. Sequences were obtained from peripheral blood. V usage is TRBV7-2 and J usage is TRBJ2-1; 13 bases align to TRBD2. This clonotype was obtained from a woman of 80 years or more with COVID-19, enrolled during active disease. For the CDR3, the DNA is TGTGCCAGCAGCTTAGGGGGACTAGCGGGGAAATTTGAGCAGTTCTTC. Encoded protein: CASSLGGLAGKFEQFF.